A single sample gave rise to the 30 T cell receptor beta chains below, sequenced in a study of blood T cells in healthy people across ages. Primed by a sample-barcoded 5' primer and a J-beta primer mix, a second PCR proceeded for 7 to 11 cycles. From the 5' RACE reads, TCRdb called clonotypes with MiXCR, one entry per CDR3 protein. The sample lists 1.5 million or so distinct CDR3 sequences; around two fifths were seen once. Sample: blood. The receptors originated from a woman between 18 and 30 years old in good health.

The chain joins TRBV5-1 to TRBJ2-1; 10 bases are a match to TRBD1. J gave up 7 bases and V 2 bases, and 6 bases lay outside the gene matches. CDR3 length: 15 amino acids. CDR1 and CDR2 (germline): SGHRS, YFSETQ. The CDR3 bases are TGCGCCAGCAGCTTCGGGGACAGGGGATCAAATGAGCAGTTCTTC. Residues: CASSFGDRGSNEQFF.

The chain is built from TRBV3-1 and TRBJ1-6; D is uncertain. This CDR3 contains 13 residues. V shed 1 base and J shed 7 bases, with 5 bases lying between them. The germline gives CDR1 LGHDT, CDR2 YNNKEL (reference sequence). The CDR3 loop is CASSQGWNSPLHF. The CDR3 DNA is TGTGCCAGCAGCCAAGGGTGGAATTCACCCCTCCACTTT.

This rearrangement joins TRBV10-3 to TRBJ1-2; 8 bases are a match to TRBD1. The CDR3 contains 12 residues. V dropped 2 bases and J dropped 12; count of bases not matched to a gene: 5. CDR1 and CDR2 from the germline V gene are ENHRY and SYGVKD. Here the CDR3 DNA reads TGTGCCATCAGTGAGACAGGGGGAGGCCACACCTTC. This codes for CAISETGGGHTF.

This clonotype was seen many times. The junction does not match germline at one end; this may be a read error. This sequence joins TRBV4-1 and TRBJ2-1; no firm D call. Looked up from germline, CDR1 is MGHRA and CDR2 is YSYEKL. The CDR3 totals 16 residues. The CDR3 is CASSQETGSSYNEQFF. CDR3 DNA sequence: TGTGCCAGCAGCCAAGAAACCGGCAGCTCCTACAATGAGCAGTTCTTC.

The V gene is TRBV11-2, the J gene TRBJ2-7; D is ambiguous. This CDR3 spans 15 amino acids. In germline, CDR1 is SGHAT, CDR2 FQNNGV. Trimming removed 1 base at V and 2 bases at J, with 12 bases between. CDR3 residues: CASSLAPTPTYEQYF. The CDR3 nucleotides read TGTGCCAGCAGCTTAGCCCCGACGCCGACCTACGAGCAGTACTTC.

The V call is TRBV9, the J call TRBJ2-5, with 12 bases aligning to TRBD2. The length of the CDR3 is 18 residues. Trimming took 2 bases from V and 11 from J; bases not matched to a gene: 19. Germline V gives CDR1 SGDLS, CDR2 YYNGEE. Here the CDR3 reads CASSVGLAGGGLGNEQYF. DNA for the CDR3: TGTGCCAGCAGCGTTGGGCTAGCGGGGGGGGGTTTGGGCAATGAGCAGTACTTC.

This clonotype showed up just a few times. CDR3 region: CSAGPDGNSNYGYTF. The CDR3 DNA is TGCAGTGCGGGCCCAGATGGGAATTCTAACTATGGCTACACCTTC. The V gene is TRBV20-1, the J gene TRBJ1-2; D unclear. This CDR3 contains 15 residues. The ends were cut back, 6 bases at V and 0 bases at J, with 17 bases in the middle. Germline values: CDR1 DFQATT, CDR2 SNEGSKA (reference sequence).

The chain links TRBV15 to TRBJ2-3; perhaps TRBD1 as D (6 bases). This CDR3 has 17 residues. V lost 0 bases and J 5 bases, leaving 18 bases between the germline ends. Germline CDR1 LNHNV, CDR2 YYDKDF (reference sequence). CDR3 in amino acids: CATSRDESGQMGDTQYF. As DNA, the CDR3 is TGTGCCACCAGCAGAGATGAATCCGGACAGATGGGAGATACGCAGTATTTT. Looking up the rest from reference TRBV15 and TRBJ2-3 gives the full variable domain: DAMVIQNPRYQVTQFGKPVTLSCSQTLNHNVMYWYQQKSSQAPKLLFHYYDKDFNNEADTPDNFQSRRPNTSFCFLDIRSPGLGDTAMYLCATSRDESGQMGDTQYFGPGTRLTVL.

The CDR3 sequence is CASSESLGLTEAFF. As DNA, the CDR3 is TGTGCCAGCAGTGAAAGTTTGGGGCTCACTGAAGCTTTCTTT. This rearrangement joins TRBV2 to TRBJ1-1; D perhaps matches TRBD1 (5 bases). Trimming stripped 2 bases from V and 4 bases from J, with 11 bases between. The V gene's germline CDR1 is SNHLY and CDR2 FYNNEI. There are 14 residues in the CDR3.

The rearrangement uses TRBV10-3 and TRBJ2-1; D is possibly TRBD1 or TRBD2 (5 bases each). CDR1 and CDR2 (germline): ENHRY, SYGVKD. V was shortened by 3 bases and J by 4 bases, with 19 bases between the two germline ends. There are 17 residues in the CDR3. CDR3: CAISDPGRPYQYNEQFF. Here the CDR3 DNA reads TGTGCCATCAGTGACCCGGGACGGCCATACCAATACAATGAGCAGTTCTTC.

The chain has TRBV7-2 and TRBJ1-2; D is undetermined. Per the germline V gene, CDR1 is SGHTA and CDR2 is FQGNSA. With 1 base removed from V and 2 bases from J, the gap between germline ends came to 11 bases. The CDR3 sequence is 15 residues long. This CDR3 is CASSLDLYTNYGYTF. The CDR3 bases are TGTGCCAGCAGCTTAGATCTGTATACCAACTATGGCTACACCTTC.

The chain recombines TRBV28 with TRBJ1-5; no reliable D call. The V end was cut by 2 bases, the J end by 6 bases, with 14 bases between. The CDR3 length is 15 residues. The germline CDR1 and CDR2 sequences are MDHEN and SYDVKM. The CDR3 nucleotides are TGTGCCAGCAGTTTAGACTTTTCGACCGGTCAGCCCCAGCATTTT. Translation: CASSLDFSTGQPQHF.

A few counts support this clonotype. The CDR3 protein is CASSVGQAHEQFF. DNA for the CDR3: TGTGCCAGCAGCGTAGGCCAGGCCCATGAGCAGTTCTTC. The chain uses TRBV9 and TRBJ2-1; D remains unclear. V shed 0 bases and J shed 8 bases, with 9 bases lying between them. There are 13 residues in the CDR3. Germline-derived CDR1 and CDR2 are SGDLS and YYNGEE.

In its sample, this clonotype was seen once. J is TRBJ2-5 and V is TRBV25-1; tentatively, D is TRBD1 (5 bases). CDR1 is MGHDK and CDR2 is SYGVNS in the germline V gene. The CDR3 runs 14 residues. Trimming took 3 bases from V and 5 from J, leaving 13 bases between them. CDR3: CASSETDSHETQYF. The CDR3 DNA is TGTGCCAGCAGTGAGACTGACAGCCATGAGACCCAGTACTTC.

This clonotype was found once. The chain carries TRBV4-1 and TRBJ2-1; D may correspond to TRBD1 or TRBD2 (9 bases each). Germline V gene sequence: CDR1 MGHRA, CDR2 YSYEKL. The CDR3 is 23 residues long. V lost 0 bases, J lost 7 bases, and 37 bases lay in between. For the CDR3, the DNA is TGCGCCAGCAGCCAAGAGAGTAACAGGGGGCCCGGGAAACCGAGCGGGAGGAGGAATGAGCAGTTCTTC. It specifies CASSQESNRGPGKPSGRRNEQFF.

This clonotype has more than one count but fewer than ten. The chain is built from TRBV4-2 and TRBJ2-5; 11 bases agree with TRBD2. Germline V gene sequence: CDR1 LGHNA, CDR2 YNFKEQ. The CDR3 length is 16 residues. The junction had 4 bases not matched to a gene; V was cut back by 0 bases and J by 4 bases. CDR3 protein: CASSQDLTSGRETQYF. CDR3 bases: TGTGCCAGCAGCCAAGATCTCACTAGCGGGAGAGAGACCCAGTACTTC.

The gene calls are TRBV19 and TRBJ2-5; 10 positions agree with TRBD1. The J call may not be correct, given that the DNA end is closer to TRBJ2-7. Per germline, CDR1 LNHDA and CDR2 SQIVND (reference sequence). The CDR3 length is 15 residues. The CDR3 DNA is TGTGCCAGTAGTATAGGGGGACAGGGGATTGGCGAGCAGTACTTC. It is translated as CASSIGGQGIGEQYF.

This rearrangement joins TRBV28 to TRBJ2-7, with D possibly TRBD2 on 6 matching bases. The CDR3 sequence is 15 residues long. Trimming left V 6 bases short and J 1 base short, with 16 bases between. Germline V gives CDR1 MDHEN, CDR2 SYDVKM. The CDR3 coding sequence is TGTGCCAGCAGCTGCAAGGGAGGTCCGTCCTACGAGCAGTACTTC. This translates into CASSCKGGPSYEQYF.

This chain connects TRBV25-1 to TRBJ2-5; D perhaps matches TRBD2 (5 bases). The CDR3 extends over 16 amino acids. V lost 3 bases and J 5 bases, leaving 19 bases between the germline ends. Germline CDR1 and CDR2: MGHDK and SYGVNS. The CDR3 loop reads CASSDLTGPWEETQYF. The DNA for the CDR3 is TGTGCCAGCAGTGACCTCACCGGGCCCTGGGAGGAGACCCAGTACTTC.

Details on this clonotype: A much larger clone lies one base from this, so it may be a read error. V is TRBV7-2 and J is TRBJ2-5; tentatively, D is TRBD1 or TRBD2 (6 bases each). CDR1 is SGHTA and CDR2 is FQGNSA in the germline V gene. V lost 3 bases and J lost 11, with 19 bases in between. The CDR3 covers 14 residues. In nucleotides, the CDR3 is TGTGCCAGCAGCTTTGGGGGGCCCCTCAATGAGCAGTACTTC. Translating it yields CASSFGGPLNEQYF.

This clonotype has a handful of counts. The J gene is TRBJ2-3, the V gene TRBV24-1; D is possibly TRBD1 or TRBD2 (5 bases each). Germline CDR1 KGHDR, CDR2 SFDVKD. With 8 bases removed from V and 0 bases from J, the gap between germline ends came to 11 bases. The CDR3 sequence is 14 residues long. The CDR3 DNA reads as TGTGCCACCAAAGGGACGGAAAGCACAGATACGCAGTATTTT. Amino acids: CATKGTESTDTQYF.

Of note for this clonotype: One end of the junction fails to match germline, which may point to a read error. The V and J genes are TRBV7-9 and TRBJ2-1; D gene uncertain. The CDR3 covers 14 residues. Germline-derived CDR1 and CDR2 are SEHNR and FQNEAQ (reference sequence). The CDR3 loop is CASSVAVSGNEQFF. The CDR3 DNA follows: TGTGCCAGCAGCGTAGCTGTAAGTGGCAATGAGCAGTTCTTC. Supplemented by reference TRBV7-9 and TRBJ2-1, the full variable domain reads DTGVSQNPRHKITKRGQNVTFRCDPISEHNRLYWYRQTLGQGPEFLTYFQNEAQLEKSRLLSDRFSAERPKGSFSTLEIQRTEQGDSAMYLCASSVAVSGNEQFFGPGTRLTVL.

This rearrangement joins TRBV19 to TRBJ2-7, with D maybe TRBD2 (5 bases). The CDR3 is 13 residues long. The germline CDR1 and CDR2 sequences are LNHDA and SQIVND (reference sequence). Trimming removed 0 bases at V and 5 bases at J, with 8 bases between. CDR3 amino acids: CASSIEEGHEQYF. The CDR3 nucleotides read TGTGCCAGTAGTATAGAAGAGGGCCACGAGCAGTACTTC.

In DNA form, the CDR3 reads TGTGCCAGCAGCGTCCTCATCCCAGATACGCAGTATTTT. Amino acid sequence: CASSVLIPDTQYF. This chain connects TRBV6-1 to TRBJ2-3; D is undetermined. Germline loops: CDR1 MNHNS, CDR2 SASEGT. This CDR3 has 13 residues. Trimming cost V 6 bases and J 4 bases, with 11 bases left between them.

V gene TRBV7-2 combines with J gene TRBJ2-1; TRBD2 aligns across 11 bases. The CDR3 is 16 residues long. The germline V gene has CDR1 SGHTA and CDR2 FQGNSA. Trimming took 2 bases from V and 5 from J; bases not matched to a gene: 5. The CDR3 coding sequence is TGTGCCAGCAGCTTATGGGCTAGCGGGGGGAACAATGAGCAGTTCTTC. Translating gives CASSLWASGGNNEQFF.

This clonotype came up once. The genes are TRBV7-3 and TRBJ2-1; no reliable D call. V dropped 3 bases and J dropped 4 bases, with 7 bases sitting between them. This CDR3 is built from 13 residues. Germline values: CDR1 SGHTA, CDR2 FQGTGA. The CDR3 DNA reads TGTGCCAGCAGCTTCTTAAAATACAATGAGCAGTTCTTC. Its translation: CASSFLKYNEQFF. The variable domain in full, completed from reference TRBV7-3 and TRBJ2-1, reads GAGVSQTPSNKVTEKGKYVELRCDPISGHTALYWYRQSLGQGPEFLIYFQGTGAADDSGLPNDRFFAVRPEGSVSTLKIQRTERGDSAVYLCASSFLKYNEQFFGPGTRLTVL.

This chain uses TRBV6-1 with TRBJ2-1; 10 bases match TRBD2. CDR1 and CDR2 from the germline V gene are MNHNS and SASEGT. V shed 3 bases and J 0 bases; nucleotides not matched to a gene: 2. The length of the CDR3 is 16 residues. CDR3 in DNA: TGTGCCAGCAGTGAGAAGCGGGGGGGCTCCTACAATGAGCAGTTCTTC. It translates to CASSEKRGGSYNEQFF.

The rearrangement joins TRBV2 to TRBJ2-2; D unclear. This CDR3 comprises 12 residues. Trimming removed 5 bases from V and 9 bases from J, with 10 bases in between. The germline CDR1 and CDR2 sequences are SNHLY and FYNNEI. The DNA for the CDR3 is TGTGCCAGCAGTTCTCAACCCCGGGAGCTGTTTTTT. It yields the protein CASSSQPRELFF.

The chain uses TRBV4-2 and TRBJ2-5, with TRBD2 matching over 10 bases. CDR3 length equals 16 residues. CDR1 is LGHNA and CDR2 is YNFKEQ in the germline V gene. The trim removed 4 bases at V and 11 bases at J, leaving 16 bases unmatched. CDR3 sequence reads: CASSRGGLAPFSGQYF. In nucleotides, the CDR3 is TGTGCCAGCAGCCGAGGGGGACTAGCGCCCTTTTCGGGGCAGTACTTC.

This clonotype was seen only a few times. The gene calls are TRBV30 and TRBJ1-6; D unresolved. The CDR3 runs to 15 residues. The germline V and J ends were trimmed by 1 base and 0 bases, with 7 bases remaining between them. In germline, CDR1 is GTSNPN, CDR2 SVGIG (reference sequence). The CDR3, as DNA: TGTGCCTGGAGTGCCGTAAGCTCCTATAATTCACCCCTCCACTTT. Translation gives CAWSAVSSYNSPLHF.